Presented here are 10 T cell receptor beta chains from one specimen sequenced in a study of blood T cells in healthy people across ages. For the second PCR, which ran for roughly 7 to 11 cycles, a sample-barcoded 5' primer and a J-beta primer mix were used. MiXCR was run by TCRdb on the 5' RACE reads, yielding one entry per CDR3 protein. The sample holds about 1.4 million distinct CDR3 sequences, 59% seen once. The sequencing input was blood. These receptors all stem from a man between 18 and 35 years old in good health.

This clonotype was seen only once. This rearrangement joins TRBV7-9 to TRBJ2-3; D call uncertain. This CDR3 has 13 residues. Trimming left V 5 bases short and J 3 bases short, with 9 bases between. Germline CDR1 is SEHNR and CDR2 is FQNEAQ (reference sequence). This CDR3 reads CASSASETDTQYF. The CDR3 DNA reads as TGTGCCAGCAGCGCATCGGAAACAGATACGCAGTATTTT.

In DNA, the CDR3 is TGCGCCAGCAGCTTGGACTGGGGGAACACTGAAGCTTTCTTT. Its translation: CASSLDWGNTEAFF. The genes are TRBV5-1 and TRBJ1-1, with D unresolved. CDR1 is SGHRS and CDR2 is YFSETQ in the germline V gene. With 0 bases removed from V and 1 base from J, the gap between germline ends came to 7 bases. The CDR3 is made up of 14 amino acids.

The chain employs TRBV14 and TRBJ2-1, with TRBD2 matching 8 bases. V was pared by 4 bases and J by 0 bases, with 8 bases of the junction left unmatched. Germline assignment: CDR1 SGHDN and CDR2 FVKESK. This CDR3 is built from 17 residues. The DNA for the CDR3 is TGTGCCAGCAGCCCCTTCCTTAGCGGGGTCTCCTACAATGAGCAGTTCTTC. Residues: CASSPFLSGVSYNEQFF.

This clonotype came up a few times. V gene TRBV29-1 combines with J gene TRBJ2-1; tentatively, D is TRBD1 (5 bases). CDR1 and CDR2 (germline): SQVTM, ANQGSEA. The CDR3 length is 15 residues. The ends were cut back, 3 bases at V and 0 bases at J, with 12 bases in the middle. The CDR3 reads CSVDGAGRSYNEQFF. Written as DNA, the CDR3 is TGCAGCGTTGATGGGGCTGGGCGCTCCTACAATGAGCAGTTCTTC.

The chain has TRBV7-9 and TRBJ2-7; TRBD2 aligns across 10 bases. The CDR3 consists of 15 residues. Germline values: CDR1 SEHNR, CDR2 FQNEAQ (reference sequence). The V and J ends lost 4 bases and 3 bases, in that order; junction bases with no gene match: 6. This CDR3 is CASSWPSGGNYEQYF. The CDR3 DNA reads TGTGCCAGCAGCTGGCCTAGCGGGGGTAACTACGAGCAGTACTTC.

This clonotype was seen only a few times. This chain uses TRBV28 with TRBJ1-1; D ambiguous. V was clipped by 2 bases and J by 6 bases, with 7 bases between them. CDR3 size: 12 residues. The germline CDR1 and CDR2 sequences are MDHEN and SYDVKM. This CDR3 reads CASSLTRPEAFF. The CDR3 nucleotides read TGTGCCAGCAGTTTAACTAGGCCTGAAGCTTTCTTT.

This sequence joins TRBV4-3 and TRBJ2-2; 8 bases align to TRBD1. The CDR3 is 18 amino acids. V lost 0 bases and J lost 4; bases outside the gene matches: 10. Germline CDR1 and CDR2: LGHNA and YSLEER. CDR3 sequence: CASSQDMIGQGGTGELFF. The CDR3 region has the DNA TGCGCCAGCAGCCAAGATATGATAGGACAGGGAGGCACCGGGGAGCTGTTTTTT.

This clonotype was counted a single time. V gene TRBV5-6 combines with J gene TRBJ2-5; D may be TRBD1 or TRBD2 (5 bases each). The V and J ends lost 2 bases and 4 bases respectively, with 12 bases between them. The germline gives CDR1 SGHDT, CDR2 YYEEEE. CDR3 length: 14 residues. CDR3 DNA: TGTGCCAGCAGCTTAGGTCCCGGGGCAGAGACCCAGTACTTC. Its translation: CASSLGPGAETQYF.

In DNA form, the CDR3 reads TGTGCCAGCAGTGAAGGACAGGGTGCTCAGCCCCAGCATTTT. Encoded protein: CASSEGQGAQPQHF. The chain joins TRBV6-1 to TRBJ1-5, with 7 bases lining up with TRBD1. CDR3 length: 14 residues. Unmatched junction bases numbered 3, after V lost 1 base and J lost 6 bases. Germline CDR1 and CDR2: MNHNS and SASEGT.

The genes are TRBV20-1 and TRBJ2-1, with 7 bases matching TRBD2. Germline assignment: CDR1 DFQATT and CDR2 SNEGSKA (reference sequence). V lost 2 bases and J lost 8; bases outside the gene matches: 15. The CDR3 is made up of 16 amino acids. CDR3 DNA: TGCAGTGCTAGAAGCCTAGAGGCGGGAGAAGTTCATGAGCAGTTCTTC. Protein sequence: CSARSLEAGEVHEQFF.